This T cell receptor beta chain is from a study of T cells in localized non-small cell lung cancer. V dropped 2 bases and J dropped 0; count of bases not matched to a gene: 5. This CDR3 has 18 amino acids. Germline V gives CDR1 SGDLS, CDR2 YYNGEE. Assay: immunoSEQ multiplex PCR; the TCRdb copy retains only in-frame clones and omits some. The table records around 23,000 clones, about nine tenths of them present only once. Study results and caveats: Analysis by sequencing included only one tumor region, so heterogeneity remains possible. Higher blood T cell density tracked longer overall survival. Adjacent lung tissue had a median around 50 of the top 100 clones found in the tumor. Tumor trailed uninvolved adjacent lung in T cell clonality, which peaked there.

This clone was observed a handful of times. What it binds is not known. This TCR derives from a woman aged 35-70 years with stage I lung adenocarcinoma. The chain links TRBV9 to TRBJ2-1; TRBD2 aligns across 13 bases. The sequenced sample was peripheral blood, obtained before any cancer treatment. CDR3 in amino acids: CASSVGTSGASSYNEQFF. The CDR3 nucleotides read TGTGCCAGCAGCGTTGGGACTAGCGGGGCTAGCTCCTACAATGAGCAGTTCTTC.